This T cell receptor (beta chain) was found in a study of shared clonotypes between healthy human individuals. Across the study: Donor composition was a couple of women and three men, aged 18 to 49. Donors had three CD4 naive, three CD4 memory, two CD8 naive and one CD8 memory plate apiece.

Study outcomes and limitations: Sampling included only blood; tissue repertoires likely differ. Relative to memory subsets, naive subsets generally showed larger estimated richness.

The protocol was immunoSEQ multiplex PCR, while the TCRdb copy is restricted to in-frame clones and leaves out a portion. The sample includes about 79,000 clones, about 64% of them seen just once. About this clone: The antigen is not known.

V dropped 3 bases and J dropped 10 bases, with 16 bases sitting between them. Germline lookup yields CDR1 SGHAT and CDR2 FQDESV (reference sequence). This CDR3 contains 14 residues. This chain connects TRBV11-1 to TRBJ2-1, with D uncertain. The specimen sequenced was memory CD8+ T cells sorted from blood. The subset is: CD45RO+ cells pooled with CCR7-negative TemRA cells. The TCR sequence derives from a man under 40 in good health. The CDR3 loop reads CASSLTNPLTEQFF. In DNA form, the CDR3 reads TGTGCCAGCAGCTTGACGAATCCTCTCACCGAGCAGTTCTTC.